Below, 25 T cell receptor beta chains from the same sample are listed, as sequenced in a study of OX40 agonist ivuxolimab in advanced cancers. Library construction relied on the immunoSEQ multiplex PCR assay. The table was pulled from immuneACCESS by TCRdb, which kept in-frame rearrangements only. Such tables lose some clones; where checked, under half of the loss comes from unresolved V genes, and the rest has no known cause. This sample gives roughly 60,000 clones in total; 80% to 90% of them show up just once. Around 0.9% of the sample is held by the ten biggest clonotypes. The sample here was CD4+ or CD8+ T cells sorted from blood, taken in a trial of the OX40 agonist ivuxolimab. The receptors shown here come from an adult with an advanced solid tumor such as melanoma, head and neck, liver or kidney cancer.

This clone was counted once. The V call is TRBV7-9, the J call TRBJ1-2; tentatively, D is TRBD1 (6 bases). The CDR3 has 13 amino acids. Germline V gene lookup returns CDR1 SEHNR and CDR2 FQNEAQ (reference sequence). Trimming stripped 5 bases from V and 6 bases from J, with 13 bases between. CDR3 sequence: CASSVQGSDGYTF. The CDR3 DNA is TGTGCCAGCAGCGTACAGGGTTCTGATGGCTACACCTTC.

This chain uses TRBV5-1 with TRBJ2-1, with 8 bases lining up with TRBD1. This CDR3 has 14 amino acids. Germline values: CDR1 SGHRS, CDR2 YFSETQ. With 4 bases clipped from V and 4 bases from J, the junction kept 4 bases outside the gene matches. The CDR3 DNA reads TGCGCCAGCAGCACTGGACAGGGATACAATGAGCAGTTCTTC. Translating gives CASSTGQGYNEQFF.

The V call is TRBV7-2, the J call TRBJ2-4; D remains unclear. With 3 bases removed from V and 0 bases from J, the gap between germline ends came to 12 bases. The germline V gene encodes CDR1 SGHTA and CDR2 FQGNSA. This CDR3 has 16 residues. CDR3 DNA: TGTGCCAGCAGCTTTGATAGAGTCGGAGCCAAAAACATTCAGTACTTC. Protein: CASSFDRVGAKNIQYF.

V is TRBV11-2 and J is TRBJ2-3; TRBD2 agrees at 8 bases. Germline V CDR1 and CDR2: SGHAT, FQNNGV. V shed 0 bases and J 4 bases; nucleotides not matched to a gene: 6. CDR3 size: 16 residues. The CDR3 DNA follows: TGTGCCAGCAGCTTAGATGCGGGAGGTGTGGCAGATACGCAGTATTTT. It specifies CASSLDAGGVADTQYF.

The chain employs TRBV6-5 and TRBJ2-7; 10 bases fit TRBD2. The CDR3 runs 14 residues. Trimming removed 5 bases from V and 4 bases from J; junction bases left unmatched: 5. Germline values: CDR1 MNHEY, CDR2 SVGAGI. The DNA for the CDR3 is TGTGCCAGCAGTGAGCGGGGGGGCTTTTACGAGCAGTACTTC. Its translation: CASSERGGFYEQYF.

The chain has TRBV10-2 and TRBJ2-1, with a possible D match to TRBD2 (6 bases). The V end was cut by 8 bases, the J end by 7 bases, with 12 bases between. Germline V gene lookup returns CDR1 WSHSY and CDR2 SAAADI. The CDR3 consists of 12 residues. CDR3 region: CASSSVLNEQFF. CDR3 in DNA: TGCGCCAGCTCTAGCGTCCTTAATGAGCAGTTCTTC.

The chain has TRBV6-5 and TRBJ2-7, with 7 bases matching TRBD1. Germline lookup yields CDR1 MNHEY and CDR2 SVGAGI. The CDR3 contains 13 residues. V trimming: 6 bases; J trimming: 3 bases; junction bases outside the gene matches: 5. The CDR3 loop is CASSKDRVYEQYF. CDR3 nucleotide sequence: TGTGCCAGCAGCAAAGACAGGGTCTACGAGCAGTACTTC.

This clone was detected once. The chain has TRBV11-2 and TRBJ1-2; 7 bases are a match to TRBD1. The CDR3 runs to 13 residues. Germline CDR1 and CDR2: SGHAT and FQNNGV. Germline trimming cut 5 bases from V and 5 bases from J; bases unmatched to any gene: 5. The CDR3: CASSPGTAYGYTF. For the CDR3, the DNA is TGTGCCAGCAGCCCAGGGACAGCATATGGCTACACCTTC.

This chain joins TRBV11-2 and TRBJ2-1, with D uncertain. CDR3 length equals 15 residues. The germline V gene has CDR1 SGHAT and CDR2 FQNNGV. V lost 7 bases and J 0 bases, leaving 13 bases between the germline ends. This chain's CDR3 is CASKLSLGSYNEQFF. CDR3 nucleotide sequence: TGTGCCAGCAAACTATCCCTGGGCTCCTACAATGAGCAGTTCTTC.

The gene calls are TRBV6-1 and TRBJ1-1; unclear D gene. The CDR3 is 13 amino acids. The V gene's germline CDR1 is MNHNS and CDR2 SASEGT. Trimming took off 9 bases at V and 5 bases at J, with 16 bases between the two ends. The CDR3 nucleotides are TGTGCCAGTATTGAGGCCCTAGGAACTGAAGCTTTCTTT. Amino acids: CASIEALGTEAFF.

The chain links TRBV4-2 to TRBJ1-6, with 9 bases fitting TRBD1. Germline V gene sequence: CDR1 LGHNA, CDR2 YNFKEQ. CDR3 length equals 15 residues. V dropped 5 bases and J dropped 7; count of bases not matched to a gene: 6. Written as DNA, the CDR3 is TGTGCCAGCAGCTCCTCGGACAGGGGCAATTCACCCCTCCACTTT. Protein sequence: CASSSSDRGNSPLHF.

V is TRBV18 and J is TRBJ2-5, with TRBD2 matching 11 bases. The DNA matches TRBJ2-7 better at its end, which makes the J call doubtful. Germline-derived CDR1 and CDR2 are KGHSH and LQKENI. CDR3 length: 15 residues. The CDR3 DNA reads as TGTGCCAGCTCACCACTACTAGCGGGAGTGTACGAGCAGTACTTC. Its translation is CASSPLLAGVYEQYF.

The CDR3 loop reads CASSFSAGGSHRNTQYF. The CDR3 region has the DNA TGTGCCAGCAGCTTTTCAGCGGGAGGGTCACATAGAAATACGCAGTATTTT. J is TRBJ2-3 and V is TRBV7-2; the match to TRBD2 covers 10 bases. In germline, CDR1 is SGHTA, CDR2 FQGNSA. With 3 bases clipped from V and 7 bases from J, the junction kept 13 bases outside the gene matches. The CDR3 has 17 amino acids.

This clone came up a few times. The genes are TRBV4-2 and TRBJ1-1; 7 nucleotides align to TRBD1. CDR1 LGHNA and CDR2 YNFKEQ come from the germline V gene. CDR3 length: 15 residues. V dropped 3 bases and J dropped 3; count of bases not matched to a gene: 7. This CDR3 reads CASSHDREGYTEAFF. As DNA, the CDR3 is TGTGCCAGCAGCCACGACAGGGAAGGGTACACTGAAGCTTTCTTT.

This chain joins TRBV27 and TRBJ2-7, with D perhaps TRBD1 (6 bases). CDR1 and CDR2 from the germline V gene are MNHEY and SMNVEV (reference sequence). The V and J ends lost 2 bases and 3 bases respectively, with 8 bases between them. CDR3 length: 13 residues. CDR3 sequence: CASSLLQGYEQYF. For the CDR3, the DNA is TGTGCCAGCAGTTTACTACAGGGCTACGAGCAGTACTTC.

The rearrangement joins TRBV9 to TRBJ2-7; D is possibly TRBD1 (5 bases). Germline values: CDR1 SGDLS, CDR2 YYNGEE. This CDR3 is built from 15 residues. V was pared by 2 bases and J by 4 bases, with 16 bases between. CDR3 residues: CASSVGQGRSYEQYF. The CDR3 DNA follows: TGTGCCAGCAGCGTGGGGCAGGGTAGGTCATACGAGCAGTACTTC.

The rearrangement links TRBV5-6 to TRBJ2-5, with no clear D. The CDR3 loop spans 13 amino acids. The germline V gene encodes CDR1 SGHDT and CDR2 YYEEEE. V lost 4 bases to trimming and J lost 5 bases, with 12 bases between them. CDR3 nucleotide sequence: TGTGCCAGCAGCAGCACTCTGGGGGAGACCCAGTACTTC. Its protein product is CASSSTLGETQYF.

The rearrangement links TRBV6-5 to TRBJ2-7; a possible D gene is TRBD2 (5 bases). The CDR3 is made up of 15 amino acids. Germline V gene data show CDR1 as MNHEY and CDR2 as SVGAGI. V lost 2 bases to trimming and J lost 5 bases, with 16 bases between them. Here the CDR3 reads CASSYASRAGDEQYF. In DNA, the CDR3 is TGTGCCAGCAGTTACGCGTCAAGGGCGGGTGACGAGCAGTACTTC.

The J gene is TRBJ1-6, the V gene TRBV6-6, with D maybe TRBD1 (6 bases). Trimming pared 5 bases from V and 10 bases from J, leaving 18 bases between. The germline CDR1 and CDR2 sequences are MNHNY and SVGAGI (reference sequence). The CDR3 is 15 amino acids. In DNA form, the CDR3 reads TGTGCCAGCAGTAAGGACGGCCTAGGGGGGTCACCCCTCCACTTT. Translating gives CASSKDGLGGSPLHF.

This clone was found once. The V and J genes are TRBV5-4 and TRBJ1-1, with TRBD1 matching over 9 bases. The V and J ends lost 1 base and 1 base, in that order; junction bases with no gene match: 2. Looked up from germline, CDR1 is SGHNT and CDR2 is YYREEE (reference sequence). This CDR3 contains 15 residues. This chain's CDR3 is CASSLRGQGNTEAFF. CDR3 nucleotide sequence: TGTGCCAGCAGCTTGCGGGGACAGGGGAACACTGAAGCTTTCTTT.

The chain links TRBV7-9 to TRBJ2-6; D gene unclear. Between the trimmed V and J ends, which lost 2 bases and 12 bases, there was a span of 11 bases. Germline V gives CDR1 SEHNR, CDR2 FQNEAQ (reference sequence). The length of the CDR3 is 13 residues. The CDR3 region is CASSLQDPPVLTF. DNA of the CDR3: TGTGCCAGCAGCTTACAAGACCCGCCCGTCCTGACTTTC.

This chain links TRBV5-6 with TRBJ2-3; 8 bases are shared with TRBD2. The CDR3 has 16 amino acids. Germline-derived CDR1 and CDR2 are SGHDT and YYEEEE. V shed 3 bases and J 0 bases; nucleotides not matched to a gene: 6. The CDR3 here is CASSWRLATSTDTQYF. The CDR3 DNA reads TGTGCCAGCAGCTGGAGACTAGCGACTAGCACAGATACGCAGTATTTT. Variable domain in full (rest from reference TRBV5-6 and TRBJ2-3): DAGVTQSPTHLIKTRGQQVTLRCSPKSGHDTVSWYQQALGQGPQFIFQYYEEEERQRGNFPDRFSGHQFPNYSSELNVNALLLGDSALYLCASSWRLATSTDTQYFGPGTRLTVL.

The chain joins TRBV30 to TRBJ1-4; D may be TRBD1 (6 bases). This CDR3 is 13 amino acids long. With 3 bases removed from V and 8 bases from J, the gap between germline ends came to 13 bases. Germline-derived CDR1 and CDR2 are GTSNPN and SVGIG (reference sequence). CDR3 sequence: CAWSPPGDEKLFF. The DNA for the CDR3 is TGTGCCTGGAGCCCTCCAGGGGACGAAAAACTGTTTTTT. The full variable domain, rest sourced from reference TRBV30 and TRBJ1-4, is SQTIHQWPATLVQPVGSPLSLECTVEGTSNPNLYWYRQAAGRGLQLLFYSVGIGQISSEVPQNLSASRPQDRQFILSSKKLLLSDSGFYLCAWSPPGDEKLFFGSGTQLSVL.

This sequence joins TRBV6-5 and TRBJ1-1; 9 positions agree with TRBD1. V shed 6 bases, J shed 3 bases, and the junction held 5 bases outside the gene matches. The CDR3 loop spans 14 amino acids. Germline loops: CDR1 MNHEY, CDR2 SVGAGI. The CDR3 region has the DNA TGTGCCAGCAGCCCACGACAGGGGGACACTGAAGCTTTCTTT. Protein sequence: CASSPRQGDTEAFF.

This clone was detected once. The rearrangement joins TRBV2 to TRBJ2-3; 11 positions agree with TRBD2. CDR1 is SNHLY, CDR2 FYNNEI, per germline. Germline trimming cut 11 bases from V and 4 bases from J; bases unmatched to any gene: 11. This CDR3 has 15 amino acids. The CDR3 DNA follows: TGTGCCGGAAACTACATAGCGGGAGGGTCAGATACGCAGTATTTT. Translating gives CAGNYIAGGSDTQYF.